Presented here are 19 T cell receptor beta chains from one specimen sequenced in a study of TET2 disruption in CD19-targeted CAR T cells. These receptors' targets are unknown. Treatment given: autologous CTL019 cells: CD19 CAR with 4-1BB and CD3 zeta domains. Generated by immunoSEQ multiplex PCR, the TCRdb table keeps only in-frame clones and is missing some. The repertoire shows more than 25,000 clones; the top ten hold roughly 1.9%. Material: CD8- CAR+ T cells sorted from cultured blood T cells, obtained for CD19 CAR T cell therapy. The subset was: CD8-negative CAR-positive T cells from the infusion product. These receptors originate from a man between 65 and 85 years old with chronic lymphocytic leukemia.

Of note for this clone: Germline is not matched at one junction end, which may reflect a read error. Coverage ceases 3 residues before the CDR3 finishes, and the germline J gene fills in the end. The chain employs TRBV18 and TRBJ1-2; 8 nucleotides match TRBD1. This CDR3 spans 15 amino acids. CDR1 and CDR2 from the germline V gene are KGHSH and LQKENI. The CDR3 is CASPPGGGQGAGYTF. CDR3 DNA, as far as it was read: TGTGCCAGCCCACCAGGCGGGGGCCAGGGGGCTGGC.

In the case of this clone: The sequence runs out 3 residues before the end of the CDR3; the remainder is reconstructed from the germline J gene. The chain carries TRBV28 and TRBJ2-1; a weak D match, TRBD1 (5 bases). The CDR3 length is 14 residues. The V gene lost 2 bases and the J gene lost 8 bases, with 13 bases spanning the gap. Germline V gene lookup returns CDR1 MDHEN and CDR2 SYDVKM. The sequenced CDR3 bases are TGTGCCAGCAGTTTACAGGGAAAGTGGGATGAG. This gives the protein CASSLQGKWDE. The complete CDR3 reads CASSLQGKWDEQFF.

This clone ranks as medium-sized in terms of frequency. The CDR3 extends 3 residues past the end of the read, so its final part is completed from the germline J gene. V and J are TRBV5-4 and TRBJ1-4; 8 bases agree with TRBD1. There are 16 residues in the CDR3. The germline gives CDR1 SGHNT, CDR2 YYREEE (reference sequence). The J segment lost 7 bases and the V segment lost 4 bases, leaving 12 bases of the junction unmatched. Partial CDR3 DNA: TGTGCCAGCAGCACTTACGCAGGGGGCGTTGGTGAAAAA. Its translation: CASSTYAGGVGEK. The CDR3 reads in full as CASSTYAGGVGEKLFF.

A note on this clone: The read comes to an end 3 residues before the CDR3 does, leaving the germline J gene to fill in the end. The genes are TRBV12-3 or TRBV12-4 and TRBJ2-2, with D perhaps TRBD1 (5 bases). The CDR3 runs to 11 residues. The germline V and J ends were trimmed by 10 bases and 4 bases, with 7 bases remaining between them. The CDR3 is CATRATGELFF. The covered CDR3 bases are TGTGCCACCAGGGCCACCGGGGAG.

As concerns this clone: The read gets to within 3 residues of the CDR3 end, and the germline J gene fills in the rest. The rearrangement links TRBV19 to TRBJ2-5; possible D gene TRBD2, 5 bases. This CDR3 contains 14 residues. Trimming stripped 3 bases from V and 5 bases from J, with 13 bases between. CDR1 is LNHDA and CDR2 is SQIVND in the germline V gene (reference sequence). CDR3 residues: CASSMVGRGETQYF. Partial CDR3 DNA: TGTGCCAGTAGTATGGTGGGCCGCGGGGAGACC.

On this clone: The read terminates 3 residues ahead of where the CDR3 ends, so the germline J gene completes it. This CDR3 is also generated by other DNA sequences in the sample. The chain recombines TRBV18 with TRBJ1-3; D gene ambiguous. The CDR3 loop spans 16 amino acids. Looked up from germline, CDR1 is KGHSH and CDR2 is LQKENI. The V end was cut by 2 bases, the J end by 1 base, with 12 bases between. The CDR3 protein is CASSPGGPGSGNTIYF. Partial CDR3 DNA: TGTGCCAGCTCACCAGGTGGCCCGGGGTCTGGAAACACC.

With respect to this clone: Coverage ceases 3 residues before the CDR3 finishes, and the germline J gene fills in the end. The chain carries TRBV7-2 and TRBJ1-2; tentative D call: TRBD1 (6 bases). From germline, CDR1 is SGHTA and CDR2 FQGNSA. The CDR3 length is 15 residues. Incomplete CDR3 DNA: TGTGCCAGCAGCTATTTGGGGGGGGCGAACAATGAC. Translated, it gives CASSYLGGANND. The complete CDR3 protein is CASSYLGGANNDYTF.

Comment on this clone: The sequence runs out 3 residues before the end of the CDR3; the remainder is reconstructed from the germline J gene. This chain connects TRBV6-2 or TRBV6-3 to TRBJ1-5, with D possibly being TRBD1 (5 bases). This CDR3 is built from 13 residues. V lost 2 bases and J lost 5, with 7 bases in between. Germline-derived CDR1 and CDR2 are MNHEY and SVGEGT. CDR3 amino acids: CASSYDSYQPQHF. The sequenced CDR3 bases are TGTGCCAGCAGTTACGACAGCTATCAGCCC.

As for this clone: With the read ending 3 residues before the CDR3 end, the germline J gene is used to fill in that end. The chain is built from TRBV28 and TRBJ2-2; D unclear. CDR1 is MDHEN and CDR2 is SYDVKM in the germline V gene. The V gene lost 3 bases and the J gene lost 2 bases, with 10 bases spanning the gap. The CDR3 sequence is 15 residues long. The CDR3: CASSLLAVNTGELFF. CDR3 DNA (partial): TGTGCCAGCAGTTTGTTGGCAGTTAACACCGGGGAG.

Of note for this clone: Read sequence stops 3 residues before the CDR3 end, and the germline J gene provides the missing end. The V and J genes are TRBV20-1 and TRBJ2-4; TRBD1 aligns across 9 bases. The CDR3 has 13 residues. Germline V lookup: CDR1 DFQATT, CDR2 SNEGSKA (reference sequence). The part of the CDR3 DNA that was read is TGCAGTGCTAGAGGACAGGGGGACTATGGT. It codes for CSARGQGDYG. The full CDR3 is CSARGQGDYGQYF.

Remarks on this clone: The CDR3 end is not reached by the read, which stops 3 residues before it; the germline J gene fills it in. The chain recombines TRBV5-1 with TRBJ2-2; TRBD2 matches 7 bases. The CDR3 is made up of 15 amino acids. The V gene end was trimmed by 0 bases and the J gene end by 3 bases; junction bases not matched to a gene: 2. Germline V lookup: CDR1 SGHRS, CDR2 YFSETQ. The part of the CDR3 DNA that was read is TGCGCCAGCAGCTTGGAGGGGAGGGACACCGGGGAG. It yields the protein CASSLEGRDTGE. In full, the CDR3 is CASSLEGRDTGELFF.

With respect to this clone: The read ends 3 residues shy of where the CDR3 ends; the end is completed using the germline J gene. The chain couples TRBV20-1 to TRBJ1-1; TRBD1 might be the D (6 bases). V lost 3 bases and J 1 base, leaving 12 bases between the germline ends. The germline V gene has CDR1 DFQATT and CDR2 SNEGSKA (reference sequence). The CDR3 covers 14 residues. The covered CDR3 bases are TGCAGTGCTAGGGGGGCGGGAGGGAACACTGAA. Translation: CSARGAGGNTE. In full, the CDR3 reads CSARGAGGNTEAFF.

Note on this clone: From the germline J gene comes the end of the CDR3, since the read stops 3 residues before it. The chain recombines TRBV18 with TRBJ2-7; D remains unclear. The CDR3 spans 13 residues. V was pared by 2 bases and J by 1 base, with 6 bases between. Germline lookup yields CDR1 KGHSH and CDR2 LQKENI. The CDR3 region is CASSPAGSYEQYF. Incomplete CDR3 DNA: TGTGCCAGCTCACCAGCAGGTTCCTACGAG.

With regard to this clone: The sequence runs out 3 residues before the end of the CDR3; the remainder is reconstructed from the germline J gene. The J gene is TRBJ1-1, the V gene TRBV10-1; no clear D. This CDR3 comprises 14 residues. Germline loops: CDR1 WNHNN, CDR2 SYGVQD (reference sequence). Trimming stripped 2 bases from V and 5 bases from J, with 12 bases between. CDR3 DNA, as far as it was read: TGCGCCAGCAGTGAGGGCCCCCTCGAGACTGAA. Protein sequence: CASSEGPLETE. The CDR3 in full is CASSEGPLETEAFF.

For this clone: Read sequence stops 3 residues before the CDR3 end, and the germline J gene provides the missing end. Other DNA sequences in the same sample also yield this CDR3. The chain is built from TRBV5-1 and TRBJ1-2, with a possible D match to TRBD1 (5 bases). CDR1 SGHRS and CDR2 YFSETQ come from the germline V gene. The length of the CDR3 is 15 residues. The CDR3 reads CASRVGGLSTDTYTF. CDR3 bases read: TGCGCCAGCAGAGTCGGGGGGTTAAGCACAGATACA.

Comments on this clone: The CDR3 extends 3 residues past the end of the read, so its final part is completed from the germline J gene. The rearrangement joins TRBV5-1 to TRBJ2-1; 7 positions match TRBD2. CDR3 size: 14 residues. J lost 9 bases, V lost 7 bases, and 13 bases had no gene match. The V gene's germline CDR1 is SGHRS and CDR2 YFSETQ. This CDR3 reads CASGPGGLRVEQFF. CDR3 DNA, as far as it was read: TGCGCCAGCGGCCCCGGGGGGTTAAGAGTTGAG.

With regard to this clone: The sequence runs out 3 residues before the end of the CDR3; the remainder is reconstructed from the germline J gene. The rearrangement uses TRBV5-8 and TRBJ2-2, with 8 bases identical to TRBD1. The V gene's germline CDR1 is SGHTS and CDR2 YDEGEE. The length of the CDR3 is 15 residues. Unmatched junction bases numbered 7, after V lost 6 bases and J lost 3 bases. The CDR3 sequence: CASNHGQGHTGELFF. Partial CDR3 DNA: TGTGCCAGCAACCACGGACAGGGACACACCGGGGAG.

As concerns this clone: The read is 3 residues too short to cover the CDR3 end, so that end is filled in from the germline J gene. The genes are TRBV20-1 and TRBJ1-5; D might be TRBD1 (6 bases). Trimming cost V 5 bases and J 3 bases, with 11 bases left between them. CDR3 length equals 13 residues. Germline V CDR1 and CDR2: DFQATT, SNEGSKA (reference sequence). CDR3 bases read: TGCAGTGCTCTGGGACAAACCAATCAGCCC. This translates into CSALGQTNQP. The whole CDR3 protein reads CSALGQTNQPQHF.

Comments on this clone: The CDR3 end lies 3 residues beyond the end of the read and is filled in from the germline J gene. The chain is built from TRBV5-6 and TRBJ2-7; 10 nucleotides line up with TRBD1. Germline V gene sequence: CDR1 SGHDT, CDR2 YYEEEE. Trimming took 0 bases from V and 2 from J; bases not matched to a gene: 2. The CDR3 runs to 15 residues. CDR3 in amino acids: CASSLGTGGTYEQYF. CDR3 DNA (partial): TGTGCCAGCAGCTTGGGGACAGGGGGGACCTACGAG.